The present TCR beta chain was sequenced within a study of T cell changes during pregnancy in multiple sclerosis. The CDR3 runs to 15 residues. Trimming removed 1 base from V and 3 bases from J, with 14 bases in between. CDR1 SGDLS and CDR2 YYNGEE come from the germline V gene. Only in-frame clones appear in the TCRdb table, and some are missing; sequencing was by immunoSEQ multiplex PCR. The data contain roughly 79,000 clones, 85% to 95% of them singletons. Sequencing used CD4+ T cells from peripheral blood mononuclear cells, obtained before pregnancy. The chain couples TRBV9 to TRBJ2-7; D might be TRBD1 (7 bases). The TCR sequence derives from a female donor with multiple sclerosis, enrolled in a pregnancy study. The CDR3 reads CASSVFAGGNYEQYF. DNA for the CDR3: TGTGCCAGCAGCGTATTTGCAGGGGGGAACTACGAGCAGTACTTC.